The 15 T cell receptor beta chains reported below all come from one sample, sequenced in a study of tumor-infiltrating lymphocytes in localized non-small cell lung cancer. Method: immunoSEQ multiplex PCR; TCRdb's copy keeps in-frame clones and lacks some. Of some 30,000 clones listed, approximately 85% are singletons. Sequencing was carried out using lung tumor tissue. These receptors all stem from a human donor with non-small cell lung cancer.

V gene TRBV5-6 combines with J gene TRBJ1-2; TRBD1 is a possible D gene (5 bases). The CDR3 extends over 15 amino acids. V lost 4 bases, J lost 0 bases, and 13 bases lay in between. Germline CDR1 and CDR2: SGHDT and YYEEEE. The CDR3 DNA reads as TGTGCCAGCAGCCTAGGGACCTTACCTAACTATGGCTACACCTTC. It encodes CASSLGTLPNYGYTF.

The rearrangement joins TRBV6-5 to TRBJ2-5; TRBD2 agrees at 7 bases. CDR3 length equals 15 residues. CDR1 is MNHEY and CDR2 is SVGAGI in the germline V gene. J lost 1 base, V lost 2 bases, and 4 bases had no gene match. CDR3 bases: TGTGCCAGCAGTTACGGGGGGAGGGTCCAAGAGACCCAGTACTTC. This translates into CASSYGGRVQETQYF.

This chain uses TRBV15 with TRBJ1-2, with D maybe TRBD1 (5 bases). The germline CDR1 and CDR2 sequences are LNHNV and YYDKDF (reference sequence). Trimming took off 0 bases at V and 8 bases at J, with 16 bases between the two ends. The CDR3 length is 15 residues. CDR3 sequence: CATSRDRGSLRGYTF. The CDR3 coding sequence is TGTGCCACCAGCAGAGATCGGGGCTCACTTCGCGGCTACACCTTC.

This rearrangement joins TRBV19 to TRBJ2-6; 8 nucleotides match TRBD1. The CDR3 runs to 20 residues. V gave up 5 bases and J gave up 0 bases; unmatched junction bases: 15. The germline gives CDR1 LNHDA, CDR2 SQIVND (reference sequence). In DNA, the CDR3 is TGTGCCAGTAGTGCCGGGACAGGCGGGGACCTCATCTCTGGGGCCAACGTCCTGACTTTC. Translating it yields CASSAGTGGDLISGANVLTF. Filled out from reference TRBV19 and TRBJ2-6, the complete variable domain reads DGGITQSPKYLFRKEGQNVTLSCEQNLNHDAMYWYRQDPGQGLRLIYYSQIVNDFQKGDIAEGYSVSREKKESFPLTVTSAQKNPTAFYLCASSAGTGGDLISGANVLTFGAGSRLTVL.

The rearrangement joins TRBV6-5 to TRBJ2-5; D assignment may be TRBD1 or TRBD2 (6 bases each). V shed 10 bases and J shed 2 bases, with 14 bases lying between them. CDR1 is MNHEY and CDR2 is SVGAGI in the germline V gene. The CDR3 is 13 residues long. The CDR3 DNA is TGTGCCACCAAGGGGGGCGTTCAAGAGACCCAGTACTTC. Protein: CATKGGVQETQYF.

The V call is TRBV6-5, the J call TRBJ1-1; 7 positions agree with TRBD1. The CDR3 loop spans 15 amino acids. The germline CDR1 and CDR2 sequences are MNHEY and SVGAGI. Germline trimming cut 7 bases from V and 0 bases from J; bases unmatched to any gene: 8. CDR3 sequence reads: CASKSQGLLNTEAFF. The DNA for the CDR3 is TGTGCCAGCAAGTCACAGGGGCTGCTGAACACTGAAGCTTTCTTT.

The V and J genes are TRBV27 and TRBJ1-1; the match to TRBD1 covers 7 bases. CDR3 length: 14 amino acids. V gave up 4 bases and J gave up 7 bases; unmatched junction bases: 9. Looked up from germline, CDR1 is MNHEY and CDR2 is SMNVEV (reference sequence). CDR3 region: CASSSLTGAVEAFF. DNA of the CDR3: TGTGCCAGCAGTTCTTTAACAGGGGCAGTTGAAGCTTTCTTT.

The J gene is TRBJ1-3, the V gene TRBV19, with 7 nucleotides matching TRBD1. V shed 8 bases and J 4 bases; nucleotides not matched to a gene: 14. CDR3 length: 16 amino acids. Germline CDR1 is LNHDA and CDR2 is SQIVND (reference sequence). CDR3 in amino acids: CASHPIGGQLGNTIYF. The CDR3 nucleotides read TGTGCCAGTCATCCTATCGGGGGACAGCTAGGAAACACCATATATTTT. Combining the CDR3 with reference TRBV19 and TRBJ1-3 gives the whole variable domain DGGITQSPKYLFRKEGQNVTLSCEQNLNHDAMYWYRQDPGQGLRLIYYSQIVNDFQKGDIAEGYSVSREKKESFPLTVTSAQKNPTAFYLCASHPIGGQLGNTIYFGEGSWLTVV.

The rearrangement uses TRBV25-1 and TRBJ2-7; D might be TRBD2 (6 bases). CDR3 length: 16 residues. CDR1 is MGHDK, CDR2 SYGVNS, per germline. V lost 3 bases and J 0 bases, leaving 15 bases between the germline ends. The CDR3 loop reads CASSDAGRPGSYEQYF. CDR3 coding DNA: TGTGCCAGCAGTGACGCGGGACGGCCGGGCTCCTACGAGCAGTACTTC.

The chain combines TRBV7-2 with TRBJ2-7; the match to TRBD1 covers 10 bases. J was trimmed by 3 bases and V by 4 bases; bases with no gene match: 3. The CDR3 sequence is 14 residues long. Germline V gene lookup returns CDR1 SGHTA and CDR2 FQGNSA. The CDR3: CASSSGQGYYEQYF. The CDR3 DNA sequence: TGTGCCAGCAGCTCGGGACAGGGGTACTACGAGCAGTACTTC. Using reference TRBV7-2 and TRBJ2-7 for the parts outside the CDR3, the full variable domain is GAGVSQSPSNKVTEKGKDVELRCDPISGHTALYWYRQSLGQGLEFLIYFQGNSAPDKSGLPSDRFSAERTGGSVSTLTIQRTQQEDSAVYLCASSSGQGYYEQYFGPGTRLTVT.

The J gene is TRBJ2-5, the V gene TRBV11-2, with a weak D call TRBD1 (6 bases). Germline CDR1 and CDR2: SGHAT and FQNNGV. V was shortened by 2 bases and J by 1 base, with 11 bases between the two germline ends. The CDR3 length is 15 residues. CDR3 loop: CASSLRAGVQETQYF. The CDR3 nucleotides are TGTGCCAGCAGCTTACGGGCAGGGGTCCAAGAGACCCAGTACTTC.

The V gene is TRBV2, the J gene TRBJ2-5; 9 bases line up with TRBD1. The germline V gene has CDR1 SNHLY and CDR2 FYNNEI. The V and J ends lost 8 bases and 5 bases, in that order; junction bases with no gene match: 6. CDR3 size: 13 residues. CDR3 coding DNA: TGTGCCAGCCAGAACAGGGGGCTGGAGACCCAGTACTTC. Protein product: CASQNRGLETQYF.

V usage is TRBV6-5 and J usage is TRBJ2-7, with D possibly TRBD2 on 6 matching bases. The ends were cut back, 8 bases at V and 0 bases at J, with 17 bases in the middle. Germline loops: CDR1 MNHEY, CDR2 SVGAGI. The CDR3 covers 15 residues. CDR3 in amino acids: CASGVGLRSSYEQYF. The DNA for the CDR3 is TGTGCCAGCGGCGTGGGACTCCGGAGCTCCTACGAGCAGTACTTC.

The V call is TRBV7-2, the J call TRBJ1-2; 9 nucleotides agree with TRBD1. The length of the CDR3 is 13 residues. The trim removed 4 bases at V and 8 bases at J, leaving 5 bases unmatched. Germline V CDR1 and CDR2: SGHTA, FQGNSA. The CDR3 sequence is CASSSSGTGGYTF. The DNA for the CDR3 is TGTGCCAGCAGCTCATCCGGGACAGGGGGCTACACCTTC.

V and J are TRBV5-1 and TRBJ2-1; 14 positions match TRBD2. With 0 bases clipped from V and 4 bases from J, the junction kept 3 bases outside the gene matches. The germline V gene has CDR1 SGHRS and CDR2 YFSETQ. The CDR3 is 17 residues long. The CDR3 DNA follows: TGCGCCAGCAGCTTGGGAGGACTAGCGGGGGGATACAATGAGCAGTTCTTC. It translates to CASSLGGLAGGYNEQFF. Complete variable domain (other parts from reference TRBV5-1 and TRBJ2-1): KAGVTQTPRYLIKTRGQQVTLSCSPISGHRSVSWYQQTPGQGLQFLFEYFSETQRNKGNFPGRFSGRQFSNSRSEMNVSTLELGDSALYLCASSLGGLAGGYNEQFFGPGTRLTVL.